This entry lists 23 T cell receptor beta chains sequenced from one sample in a study of immune evolution from preneoplasia to lung adenocarcinoma. The data were produced by immunoSEQ multiplex PCR, yet TCRdb's version contains in-frame clones alone and is incomplete. In the table there are several thousand clones, approximately 80% of which are singletons. Specimen: FFPE minimally invasive lung adenocarcinoma tissue. The receptors shown here come from an older donor with lung adenocarcinoma.

The V and J genes are TRBV7-2 and TRBJ2-1, with D unclear. Trimming removed 5 bases at V and 4 bases at J, with 9 bases between. CDR1 SGHTA and CDR2 FQGNSA come from the germline V gene. There are 13 residues in the CDR3. The CDR3 is CASSQARYNEQFF. The CDR3 DNA is TGTGCCAGCAGCCAGGCGCGGTACAATGAGCAGTTCTTC.

As to this clone: Its ends do not fully match the called genes, so a read error is possible. The chain carries TRBV7-7 and TRBJ1-2; a weak D match, TRBD1 (6 bases). This CDR3 has 15 amino acids. The V gene's germline CDR1 is SSHAT and CDR2 FNYEAQ (reference sequence). CDR3 coding DNA: TGTGCTAGCACCGAAAGTCGGAGAGGTACAGGGGGCTACACCTTC. It encodes CASTESRRGTGGYTF.

The chain recombines TRBV6-1 with TRBJ2-6; D is undetermined. V was shortened by 1 base and J by 0 bases, with 7 bases between the two germline ends. The CDR3 extends over 16 amino acids. From germline, CDR1 is MNHNS and CDR2 SASEGT. The CDR3 nucleotides are TGTGCCAGCAGTGAAGGGATGGTCTCTGGGGCCAACGTCCTGACTTTC. Protein sequence: CASSEGMVSGANVLTF.

This chain connects TRBV5-4 to TRBJ2-2; no clear D. V was pared by 2 bases and J by 9 bases, with 8 bases between. Per germline, CDR1 SGHNT and CDR2 YYREEE (reference sequence). The CDR3 length is 12 residues. The DNA for the CDR3 is TGTGCCAGCAGCTTCGAGCGACGGGAGCTGTTTTTT. This encodes CASSFERRELFF.

V and J are TRBV6-5 and TRBJ2-7, with 7 bases identical to TRBD1. Looked up from germline, CDR1 is MNHEY and CDR2 is SVGAGI. The V segment lost 5 bases and the J segment 3 bases; nucleotides outside the gene matches: 7. CDR3 length equals 14 residues. The CDR3 loop is CASSPRQGVYEQYF. In nucleotides, the CDR3 is TGTGCCAGCAGTCCCCGACAGGGTGTCTACGAGCAGTACTTC.

The rearrangement joins TRBV28 to TRBJ2-7, with 10 bases fitting TRBD1. Germline V CDR1 and CDR2: MDHEN, SYDVKM. Losses at the gene ends were 2 bases for V and 6 bases for J; bases not matched to a gene: 10. The CDR3 consists of 16 residues. The CDR3 here is CASSLGGGTGVREQYF. CDR3 sequence (DNA): TGTGCCAGCAGTTTAGGGGGCGGGACAGGGGTGCGCGAGCAGTACTTC.

The genes are TRBV18 and TRBJ2-7; possibly TRBD1 or TRBD2 for D (5 bases each). The CDR3 totals 13 residues. Germline V lookup: CDR1 KGHSH, CDR2 LQKENI. The V end lost 1 base, the J end lost 2 bases, and 6 bases lay between the germline ends. DNA of the CDR3: TGTGCCAGCTCACCACGGGGACCCTACGAGCAGTACTTC. As protein: CASSPRGPYEQYF.

This clone was seen a handful of times. The rearrangement joins TRBV28 to TRBJ2-1; 14 bases agree with TRBD2. Per germline, CDR1 MDHEN and CDR2 SYDVKM. Trimming removed 4 bases from V and 7 bases from J; junction bases left unmatched: 3. The CDR3 consists of 15 residues. CDR3 in amino acids: CASSSWTSGRNEQFF. The CDR3 bases are TGTGCCAGCAGTTCGTGGACTAGCGGGAGGAATGAGCAGTTCTTC.

This clone was observed a single time. This sequence joins TRBV5-4 and TRBJ2-3; D might be TRBD2 (6 bases). V lost 1 base and J 2 bases, leaving 14 bases between the germline ends. The germline V gene has CDR1 SGHNT and CDR2 YYREEE (reference sequence). The CDR3 runs to 16 residues. Written as DNA, the CDR3 is TGTGCCAGCAGCTTGTTCGTTGGAGGGTTCACAGATACGCAGTATTTT. Protein product: CASSLFVGGFTDTQYF.

The chain is built from TRBV5-1 and TRBJ2-7, with D tentatively TRBD2 (5 bases). The germline V gene has CDR1 SGHRS and CDR2 YFSETQ. The CDR3 has 16 amino acids. Deletions cut 2 bases from V and 0 bases from J, with 15 bases between. The DNA for the CDR3 is TGCGCCAGCAGCTTTGAATCAGCCACTAGCTCCTACGAGCAGTACTTC. Translation: CASSFESATSSYEQYF.

This chain connects TRBV19 to TRBJ2-3, with no clear D. V was clipped by 6 bases and J by 0 bases, with 19 bases between them. CDR3 length equals 17 residues. Germline V CDR1 and CDR2: LNHDA, SQIVND (reference sequence). CDR3 sequence: CASSDLQSPLSTDTQYF. The DNA of the CDR3 is TGTGCCAGTAGCGATCTCCAATCCCCGCTAAGCACAGATACGCAGTATTTT. The entire variable domain, with the rest obtained from reference TRBV19 and TRBJ2-3, is as follows: DGGITQSPKYLFRKEGQNVTLSCEQNLNHDAMYWYRQDPGQGLRLIYYSQIVNDFQKGDIAEGYSVSREKKESFPLTVTSAQKNPTAFYLCASSDLQSPLSTDTQYFGPGTRLTVL.

This clone has a handful of counts. This chain joins TRBV5-1 and TRBJ2-2; 9 bases line up with TRBD2. The J segment lost 5 bases and the V segment lost 0 bases, leaving 5 bases of the junction unmatched. The CDR3 consists of 16 residues. Germline assignment: CDR1 SGHRS and CDR2 YFSETQ. Written as DNA, the CDR3 is TGCGCCAGCAGCTTGGGGGTAGCGGGAGAAACCGGGGAGCTGTTTTTT. Translated, it gives CASSLGVAGETGELFF.

The chain combines TRBV7-2 with TRBJ1-2, with 8 bases lining up with TRBD1. CDR1 is SGHTA, CDR2 FQGNSA, per germline. Trimming cost V 4 bases and J 6 bases; bases outside gene matches: 7. The CDR3 totals 14 residues. This CDR3 reads CASSSPTGVNGYTF. The CDR3 DNA follows: TGTGCCAGCAGCTCCCCGACAGGGGTGAATGGCTACACCTTC.

The V call is TRBV19, the J call TRBJ2-1, with 12 bases aligning to TRBD2. Trimming cost V 6 bases and J 1 base; bases outside gene matches: 10. The CDR3 consists of 18 residues. Germline CDR1 and CDR2: LNHDA and SQIVND (reference sequence). The CDR3 DNA reads as TGTGCCAGTAGCCGGATCCTAGCGGGAGGGCCGTCCTACAATGAGCAGTTCTTC. Translated, it gives CASSRILAGGPSYNEQFF.

The gene calls are TRBV27 and TRBJ1-4; D is ambiguous. From germline, CDR1 is MNHEY and CDR2 SMNVEV (reference sequence). The CDR3 spans 14 residues. The V end lost 1 base, the J end lost 5 bases, and 8 bases lay between the germline ends. This chain's CDR3 is CASSLFFANEKLFF. In DNA, the CDR3 is TGTGCCAGCAGTTTATTTTTCGCGAATGAAAAACTGTTTTTT.

This clone was picked up one time. The rearrangement joins TRBV19 to TRBJ1-1; weak D call: TRBD1 (5 bases). Trimming took off 5 bases at V and 0 bases at J, with 7 bases between the two ends. The V gene's germline CDR1 is LNHDA and CDR2 SQIVND (reference sequence). The CDR3 sequence is 13 residues long. Here the CDR3 reads CASSRGLNTEAFF. The CDR3 DNA sequence: TGTGCCAGTAGTCGGGGGTTGAACACTGAAGCTTTCTTT.

The CDR3 coding sequence is TGTGCCAGCAGTTCTACTATGACAGCGTACTATGGCTACACCTTC. It codes for CASSSTMTAYYGYTF. This chain connects TRBV28 to TRBJ1-2, with D possibly matching TRBD1 (5 bases). The length of the CDR3 is 15 residues. Germline CDR1 and CDR2: MDHEN and SYDVKM. Trimming shortened V by 4 bases and J by 3 bases, and 15 bases separated the two germline ends.

The CDR3 region is CASRRTVGNTIYF. In nucleotides, the CDR3 is TGTGCCAGCAGGAGGACAGTGGGAAACACCATATATTTT. This sequence joins TRBV6-5 and TRBJ1-3; possibly TRBD1 for D (6 bases). The CDR3 extends over 13 amino acids. Trimming shortened V by 6 bases and J by 4 bases, and 10 bases separated the two germline ends. CDR1 MNHEY and CDR2 SVGAGI come from the germline V gene.

The chain joins TRBV28 to TRBJ1-3; the D gene is possibly TRBD1 (6 bases). Germline CDR1 MDHEN, CDR2 SYDVKM. V lost 6 bases and J 4 bases, leaving 10 bases between the germline ends. The CDR3 contains 13 residues. The DNA of the CDR3 is TGTGCCAGCAGCCAAGGGACAGGAAACACCATATATTTT. Translation gives CASSQGTGNTIYF. Full variable domain (outside the CDR3, taken from reference TRBV28 and TRBJ1-3): DVKVTQSSRYLVKRTGEKVFLECVQDMDHENMFWYRQDPGLGLRLIYFSYDVKMKEKGDIPEGYSVSREKKERFSLILESASTNQTSMYLCASSQGTGNTIYFGEGSWLTVV.

The CDR3 nucleotides read TGTGCCAGCAGCTCAAACCGGGACAGGCGAGGTGAGCAGTTCTTC. Protein sequence: CASSSNRDRRGEQFF. V is TRBV7-6 and J is TRBJ2-1, with 8 positions matching TRBD1. Germline CDR1 SGHVS, CDR2 FNYEAQ. CDR3 size: 15 residues. With V trimmed by 4 bases and J by 9 bases, 11 bases remained unmatched.

The genes are TRBV2 and TRBJ1-1; 8 nucleotides align to TRBD1. There are 12 residues in the CDR3. Trimming at V came to 9 bases and at J to 1 base, leaving 1 base not matched to a gene. CDR1 and CDR2 (germline): SNHLY, FYNNEI. The CDR3 is CARGQGNTEAFF. In DNA, the CDR3 is TGTGCCAGAGGACAGGGGAACACTGAAGCTTTCTTT.

The chain recombines TRBV7-2 with TRBJ1-2; D not resolved. The CDR3 has 13 residues. Germline CDR1 is SGHTA and CDR2 is FQGNSA. V was cut by 5 bases and J by 2 bases, with 9 bases left in between. The CDR3 region has the DNA TGTGCCAGCAGCCCTAATGACAACTATGGCTACACCTTC. Translating gives CASSPNDNYGYTF.

The CDR3 reads CASSWTGVGETQYF. The CDR3 DNA reads as TGTGCCAGCAGCTGGACAGGGGTCGGAGAGACCCAGTACTTC. This chain links TRBV7-9 with TRBJ2-5, with 9 bases fitting TRBD1. Germline assignment: CDR1 SEHNR and CDR2 FQNEAQ (reference sequence). V shed 4 bases, J shed 4 bases, and the junction held 4 bases outside the gene matches. The CDR3 runs to 14 residues.